This T cell receptor beta chain was found in a study of cytomegalovirus exposure and HLA in healthy donors (dated by TCRdb to 2016 to 2017). Regarding the study in general: An earlier analysis of roughly 610 of the donors reported approximately 280 Gb of sequence data and 95 million to 130 million unique TCR beta sequences obtained from about 170 million T cells. About 280 gigabases of sequencing data and approximately 92 million unique TCR sequences made up an early release that covered nearly 650 HLA-typed donors. Of the approximately 400 genotyped donors, roughly 76% were placed in the genetic ancestry cluster associated with self-reported Caucasian donors. The study aimed to test whether signatures of past pathogen exposure could be identified by cataloging public T cell receptors. The study profiled the T cell repertoires of 500 to 800 subjects by immunosequencing and related them to cytomegalovirus serostatus. A separate validation cohort of about 110 different subjects was used in addition to the 666-subject first cohort. To predict cytomegalovirus infection status, the study brought together high-throughput TCR immunosequencing, statistical association of individual TCRs with disease status, and machine learning. A later analysis re-analyzed previously published TCR beta repertoires from 600 to 850 donors and added high-resolution HLA genotyping to study TCR occurrence patterns. In the later analysis, no new phenotypic data were used to find candidate immune exposures; instead, reliance was placed on TCR beta sequences and their occurrence across donors. In an earlier analysis of 587 of the donors, high-throughput TCR beta sequencing was used to judge whether each TCR beta V gene segment behaved as functional or pseudogenic. Donor age, sex, ethnicity and CMV serostatus were compiled alongside the repertoire data. A later genetic analysis used genome-wide SNP genotypes for 398 of the 666 donors, treating that subset as a discovery cohort. All discovery cohort repertoires had been generated on a single sequencing platform. HLA typing covered class I and class II loci at four-digit resolution. The number of donors typed differed by locus, with roughly 620-630 for A, B, C, DRB1 and DQB1, roughly 520 for DQA1, some 570 for DPA1, and roughly 450 for DPB1. About five DR-DQ haplotypes were treated as single units for association and clustering because of strong linkage in the cohort. Among some 400 genotyped donors of the cohort, an average of 235,054 unique TCR beta nucleotide sequences were sequenced per donor, roughly a sixth of them non-productive. Broader findings and caveats from the paper: Most TCR sequences were observed very rarely across donors, whereas some public TCRs were present in many individuals. According to the authors, the approach could potentially be generalized to other disease states and immunological phenotypes. In the study, approximately 160 TCR beta chains were listed as associated with cytomegalovirus. In both the original and validation cohorts, the classifier was reported to diagnose cytomegalovirus status with high specificity and sensitivity. A later analysis found that most CMV-associated TCR beta chains appeared HLA-restricted, with HLA associations seemingly driven largely by CMV exposure. Roughly uniform sequencing depth across donors was assumed in presence/absence analyses, although this assumption may not hold. In a later analysis, HLA-associated TCR beta chains showed more clonal expansion and lower generation probabilities than non-associated chains that were equally common. Broadly in line with IMGT annotations, most TCR beta V segments showed up in productive rearrangements about 90% or about 30% of the time in an earlier analysis of 450 to 600 of the donors. When HLA alleles, especially DR and DQ, strongly co-occurred, attributing TCR associations to individual alleles was difficult. According to a later analysis, parvovirus B19, influenza, CMV and Epstein-Barr virus appeared linked to several top co-occurrence clusters. Immune exposure information for the cohort was limited to CMV serostatus. In a later genetic analysis, fewer N-insertions in productive TCRs were reported among donors in an Asian-associated ancestry cluster than the roughly 710-donor mean. An association between a missense DCLRE1C variant and V-gene and J-gene trimming of TCR beta chains was found in a later genetic analysis and replicated in an independent cohort. In vitro tests confirmed that three of the cytomegalovirus-associated TCR beta chains recognize cytomegalovirus antigens. A group of highly shared sequence variants was considered likely to be a technical artifact of the sequencing pipeline. According to a later analysis, TCR association rates differed among HLA loci, with DRB1 alleles showing the most associated TCRs and HLA-C alleles showing the fewest. Linkage disequilibrium might explain the correlated functional status among segregating V segments, but an unknown experimental factor could not be ruled out. Some IMGT-functional V segments, including TRBV6-2 and TRBV6-3, could not be told apart with the 87-base-pair reads, so those segments were excluded. Only TCR beta chains were sequenced in this cohort, and the absence of alpha or paired-chain data limited detectable features. A further reported finding was that TCR beta sequences accurately predicted the HLA-A and HLA-B alleles for most subjects in the first cohort. Because counts were too low, seventeen rarely observed V segments, including chromosome 9 orphons, were left out of the earlier analysis of roughly 600 of the donors. A later analysis associated about 17,000 TCR beta sequences with specific HLA alleles at a false discovery rate of 0.05. Because some donors lacked HLA typing at each locus, the association tests relied only on the typed subset.

CDR1 and CDR2 were assigned from the germline V gene as SGDLS and YYNGEE. Clipping removes 4 bases from V and 4 bases from J, with 6 as the unmatched junction base count. The CDR3 measures 15 amino acids from cysteine to phenylalanine. Of the read, only the CDR3 DNA is kept; its 45 bases are in frame from base 1. The cohort comprised around 690 healthy bone marrow donors. At the time of sampling, all cohort members were nominally healthy, though unrecorded immune exposures were likely present. The donor tested CMV seropositive, placing the donor among the 289 seropositive members of the cohort. Each donor provided a peripheral blood sample, and peripheral blood mononuclear cells were used for TCR beta sequencing. The Qiagen DNeasy Blood Extraction Kit was used to extract genomic DNA from the blood cell samples. The library was built by means of the immunoSEQ multiplex PCR assay. The multiplex PCR relied on a mix of 60 forward primers for TCR Vbeta segments and 13 reverse primers for TCR Jbeta segments. The CDR3 region of rearranged TCR beta genes was amplified from genomic DNA with a multiplex PCR assay. The Illumina HiSeq System was used to sequence the amplified TCR beta libraries as 87-base-pair reads. The authors processed their data as follows. In a later analysis, tens of millions of unique TCR beta chains were counted across the 690 or so repertoires, and roughly 11 million of these chains were shared by at least two donors. To remove PCR and sequencing errors, raw reads were error-corrected and collapsed into unique sequences using a nearest-neighbor algorithm that merged closely related sequences. To assign V, D and J gene segments, CDR3 sequences were aligned to IMGT reference sequences. For a sequence to be retained, a match of at least six nucleotides to both a V gene segment and a J gene segment was required. Rearrangements were called productive when the CDR3 lacked stop codons and stayed in frame with V and J; all others were non-productive. Following IMGT convention, CDR3 was defined as the stretch from the second conserved V-encoded cysteine up to the conserved J-encoded phenylalanine. The earlier analysis of about 560 of the donors excluded any sequence lacking an unambiguous match to a single V gene segment. An earlier analysis of approximately 590 of the donors called V segments functional above 56.7% productive rearrangements and segregating when the between-donor standard deviation exceeded 5%. A statistical classification framework was built for diagnosing cytomegalovirus status from the catalog of TCR beta chain sequences. V and J gene assignment, in a later analysis, came from comparing TCR nucleotide sequences with IMGT/GENE-DB human TR gene sequences. The TCRdist pipeline was used in a later analysis to assign CDR3 sequences and most-parsimonious VDJ recombination scenarios. In a later analysis, each TCR beta chain was defined by its CDR3 amino acid sequence together with its V-gene family, and reads without a unique V-gene family were excluded. A later analysis removed 592 highly shared, low-generation-probability nucleotide sequences to deal with suspected cross-contamination and a sequencing artifact. In a later analysis, a clonal expansion index was calculated for each public chain from normalized within-repertoire ranks of inferred template counts. In a later analysis, generation probabilities were computed using a VDJ recombination model fitted to out-of-frame rearrangements, and the results were checked against IGoR. In a later analysis, TCR-TCR, TCR-HLA and TCR-CMV co-occurrence was scored with hypergeometric tests, and a repertoire-size bias correction was applied to TCR pairs. In a later analysis, false discovery rates were estimated by permuting HLA or CMV assignments 20 times. In a later analysis, co-occurring TCRs were grouped with DBSCAN, and TCRdist sequence similarity was added when clustering was performed within HLA-allele-positive subsets. Co-occurrence clustering excluded repertoires with fewer than 30,000 or more than 120,000 public chains, plus five with anomalous nucleotide sharing. TCRdb obtained this table from immuneACCESS and retained in-frame rearrangements with V and J assigned. These tables miss some clones; where compared with another copy, unresolved V genes account for less than half of the shortfall, and the remainder is unexplained. That table gives V, J and clone size, and the DNA gave D and trimming. The sample data list more than 95,000 clones, and 80% of these were observed just once. Jointly, the top ten make up around 8.9% of the sample.

The sample holds one count of this clone. The target of this receptor is not known. No base qualities exist here, and no much larger clone lies one base off it. In this chain, TRBV9 is recombined with TRBJ2-2; 8 junctional bases match TRBD1. The sample taken for sequencing was PBMCs. The sequence was obtained from a man aged 25 to 40 in good health and CMV-seropositive. The CDR3 reads CASSSRTGSTGELFF. Here is the DNA: TGTGCCAGCAGCTCCAGGACAGGGTCCACCGGGGAGCTGTTTTTT.